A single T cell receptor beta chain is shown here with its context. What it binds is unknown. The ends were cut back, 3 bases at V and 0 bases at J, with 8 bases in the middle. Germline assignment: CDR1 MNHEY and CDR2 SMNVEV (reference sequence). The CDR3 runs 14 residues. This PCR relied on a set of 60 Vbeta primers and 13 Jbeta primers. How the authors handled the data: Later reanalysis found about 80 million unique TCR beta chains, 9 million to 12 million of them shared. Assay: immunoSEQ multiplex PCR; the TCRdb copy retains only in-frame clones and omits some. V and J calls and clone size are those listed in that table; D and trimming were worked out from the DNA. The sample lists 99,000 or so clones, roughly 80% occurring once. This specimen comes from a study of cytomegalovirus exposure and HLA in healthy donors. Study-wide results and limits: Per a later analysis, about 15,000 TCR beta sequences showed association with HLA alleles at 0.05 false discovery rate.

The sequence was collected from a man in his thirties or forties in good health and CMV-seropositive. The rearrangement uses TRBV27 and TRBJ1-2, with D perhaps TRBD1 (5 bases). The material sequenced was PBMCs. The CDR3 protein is CASSLKGANYGYTF. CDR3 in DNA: TGTGCCAGCAGTTTGAAAGGGGCTAACTATGGCTACACCTTC.